The T cell receptor (beta chain) described here comes from a study of T cell responses to AZD1222 COVID-19 vaccine. The wider study: Second-dose recipients at about 4 or about 12 weeks were treated as one pooled group.

Findings of the study overall: White British donors predominated, females outnumbered males, and clonal diversity was possibly underestimated. Nearly half of the spike-specific TCRs reportedly recognize variant regions that carry no mutations. Regions 160-218 and 743-854 held dominance among vaccine-associated CD4 TCRs, which spanned spike.

Data came from immunoSEQ multiplex PCR; TCRdb stores just in-frame clones and leaves some out. The sample includes 150,000 to 200,000 clones, approximately 93% of them seen just once. The V gene end was trimmed by 10 bases and the J gene end by 8 bases; junction bases not matched to a gene: 9. The CDR3 has 12 amino acids. Notes on this clone: Its antigen is unidentified.

Specimen: peripheral blood, collected on day 0 of AZD1222 vaccination. The sequence was collected from an adult in good health. The genes are TRBV12-3 or TRBV12-4 and TRBJ1-2; 8 nucleotides match TRBD1. CDR3 in DNA: TGTGCCACTACGGGACAGGTAGACGGCTACACCTTC. This translates into CATTGQVDGYTF.